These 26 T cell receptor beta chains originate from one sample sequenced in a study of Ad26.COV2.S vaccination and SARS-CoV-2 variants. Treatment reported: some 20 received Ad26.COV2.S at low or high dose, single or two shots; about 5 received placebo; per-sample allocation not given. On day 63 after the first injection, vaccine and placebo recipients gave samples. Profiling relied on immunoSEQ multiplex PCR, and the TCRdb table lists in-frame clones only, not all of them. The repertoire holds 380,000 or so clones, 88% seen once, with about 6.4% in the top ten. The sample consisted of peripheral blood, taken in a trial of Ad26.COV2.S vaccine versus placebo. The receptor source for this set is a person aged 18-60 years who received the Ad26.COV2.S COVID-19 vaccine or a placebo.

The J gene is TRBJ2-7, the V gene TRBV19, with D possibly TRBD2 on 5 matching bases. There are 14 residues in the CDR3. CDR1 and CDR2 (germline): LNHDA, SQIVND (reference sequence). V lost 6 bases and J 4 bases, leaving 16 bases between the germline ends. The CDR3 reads CASSLTRLFYEQYF. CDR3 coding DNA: TGTGCCAGTAGCCTCACTAGGCTATTTTACGAGCAGTACTTC.

The CDR3 sequence: CASSLSKDRVSFTGELFF. In DNA, the CDR3 is TGTGCCAGCAGTTTATCAAAAGACAGGGTAAGTTTTACCGGGGAGCTGTTTTTT. V usage is TRBV27 and J usage is TRBJ2-2; TRBD1 matches 7 bases. V dropped 0 bases and J dropped 5; count of bases not matched to a gene: 12. The V gene's germline CDR1 is MNHEY and CDR2 SMNVEV (reference sequence). The CDR3 has 18 residues.

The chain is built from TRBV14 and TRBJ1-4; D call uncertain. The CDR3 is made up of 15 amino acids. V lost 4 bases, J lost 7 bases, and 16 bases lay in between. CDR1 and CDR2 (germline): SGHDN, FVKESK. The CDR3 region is CASSLYRWRGEKLFF. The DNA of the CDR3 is TGTGCCAGCAGCCTCTACAGATGGAGAGGTGAAAAACTGTTTTTT.

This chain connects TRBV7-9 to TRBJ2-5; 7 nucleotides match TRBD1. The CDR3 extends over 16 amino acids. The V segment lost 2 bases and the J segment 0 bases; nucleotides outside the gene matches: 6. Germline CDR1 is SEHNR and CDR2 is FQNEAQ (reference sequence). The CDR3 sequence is CASSLSGTDYQETQYF. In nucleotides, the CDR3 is TGTGCCAGCAGCTTATCCGGGACAGATTACCAAGAGACCCAGTACTTC.

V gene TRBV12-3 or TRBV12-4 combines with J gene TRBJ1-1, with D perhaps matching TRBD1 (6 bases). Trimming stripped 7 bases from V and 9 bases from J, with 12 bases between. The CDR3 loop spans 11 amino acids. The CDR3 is CASIRQVKAFF. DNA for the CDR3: TGTGCCAGCATCCGACAGGTAAAAGCTTTCTTT.

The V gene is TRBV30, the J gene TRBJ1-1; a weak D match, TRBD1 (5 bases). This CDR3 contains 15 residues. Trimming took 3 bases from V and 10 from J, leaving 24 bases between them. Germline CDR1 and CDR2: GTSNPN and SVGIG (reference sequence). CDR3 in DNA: TGTGCCTGGAGGAGGGGACGGGTTAGAGAGGTGGGAGCTTTCTTT. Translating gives CAWRRGRVREVGAFF.

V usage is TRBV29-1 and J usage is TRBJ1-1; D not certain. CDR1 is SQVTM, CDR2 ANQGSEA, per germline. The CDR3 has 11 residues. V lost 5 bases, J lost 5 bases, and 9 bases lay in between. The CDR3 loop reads CSVLGSTEAFF. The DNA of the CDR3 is TGCAGCGTTCTTGGATCGACTGAAGCTTTCTTT.

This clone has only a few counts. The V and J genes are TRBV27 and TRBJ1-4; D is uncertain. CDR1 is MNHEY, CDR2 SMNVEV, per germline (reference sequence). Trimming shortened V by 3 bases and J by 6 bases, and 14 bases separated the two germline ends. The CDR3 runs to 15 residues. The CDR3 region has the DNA TGTGCCAGCAGTTTTTCCTATCAATCGCATGAAAAACTGTTTTTT. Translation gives CASSFSYQSHEKLFF.

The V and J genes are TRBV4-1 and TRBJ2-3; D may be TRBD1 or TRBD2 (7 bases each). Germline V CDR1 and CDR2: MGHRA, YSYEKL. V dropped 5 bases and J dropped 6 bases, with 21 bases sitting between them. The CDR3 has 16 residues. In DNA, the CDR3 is TGCGCCAGCAGCGCCTATTCAGGGGGGGCCTCGGATACGCAGTATTTT. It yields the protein CASSAYSGGASDTQYF.

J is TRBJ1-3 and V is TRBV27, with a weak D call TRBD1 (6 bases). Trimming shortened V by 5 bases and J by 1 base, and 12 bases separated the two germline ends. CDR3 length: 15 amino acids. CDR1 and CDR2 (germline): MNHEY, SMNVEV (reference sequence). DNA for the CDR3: TGTGCCAGCAGTAGAGGGGGGGGGTCTGGAAACACCATATATTTT. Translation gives CASSRGGGSGNTIYF.

The CDR3 DNA reads as TGTGCCAGCAGCTCGGGGACAGGGAACGTCTACGAGCAGTACTTC. It codes for CASSSGTGNVYEQYF. This chain uses TRBV7-3 with TRBJ2-7, with 9 bases aligning to TRBD1. Germline-derived CDR1 and CDR2 are SGHTA and FQGTGA. J gave up 3 bases and V 4 bases, and 7 bases lay outside the gene matches. The CDR3 contains 15 residues. The full variable domain, with the rest looked up from reference TRBV7-3 and TRBJ2-7, is GAGVSQTPSNKVTEKGKYVELRCDPISGHTALYWYRQSLGQGPEFLIYFQGTGAADDSGLPNDRFFAVRPEGSVSTLKIQRTERGDSAVYLCASSSGTGNVYEQYFGPGTRLTVT.

The CDR3 here is CASSIGVGYTF. In DNA form, the CDR3 reads TGTGCCAGCTCCATTGGGGTTGGCTACACCTTC. The genes are TRBV2 and TRBJ1-2; D ambiguous. Trimming removed 8 bases from V and 7 bases from J, with 11 bases in between. Germline assignment: CDR1 SNHLY and CDR2 FYNNEI. The CDR3 runs to 11 residues.

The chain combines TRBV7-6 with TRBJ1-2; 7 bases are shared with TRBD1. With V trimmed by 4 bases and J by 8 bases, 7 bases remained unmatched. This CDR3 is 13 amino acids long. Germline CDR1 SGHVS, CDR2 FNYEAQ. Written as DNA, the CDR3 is TGTGCCAGCAGCTCACAGGGGCCGTGGGGCTACACCTTC. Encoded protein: CASSSQGPWGYTF.

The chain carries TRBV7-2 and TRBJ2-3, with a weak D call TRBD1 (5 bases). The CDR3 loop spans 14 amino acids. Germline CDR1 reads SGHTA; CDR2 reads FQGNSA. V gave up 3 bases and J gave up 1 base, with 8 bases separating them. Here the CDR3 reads CASSFLRGTDTQYF. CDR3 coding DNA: TGTGCCAGCAGCTTCCTCAGGGGCACAGATACGCAGTATTTT.

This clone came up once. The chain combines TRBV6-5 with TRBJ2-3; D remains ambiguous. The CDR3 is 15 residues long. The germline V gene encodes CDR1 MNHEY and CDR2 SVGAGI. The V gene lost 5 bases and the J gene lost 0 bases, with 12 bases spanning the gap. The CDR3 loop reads CASSRAGFSTDTQYF. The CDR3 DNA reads TGTGCCAGCAGTAGAGCCGGTTTTAGCACAGATACGCAGTATTTT.

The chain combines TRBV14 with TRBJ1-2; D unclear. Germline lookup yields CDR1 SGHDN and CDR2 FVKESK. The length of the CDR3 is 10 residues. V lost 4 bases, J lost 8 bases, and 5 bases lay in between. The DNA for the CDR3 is TGTGCCAGCAGCCCGGGAGGCTACACCTTC. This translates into CASSPGGYTF. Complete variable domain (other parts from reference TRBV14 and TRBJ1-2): EAGVTQFPSHSVIEKGQTVTLRCDPISGHDNLYWYRRVMGKEIKFLLHFVKESKQDESGMPNNRFLAERTGGTYSTLKVQPAELEDSGVYFCASSPGGYTFGSGTRLTVV.

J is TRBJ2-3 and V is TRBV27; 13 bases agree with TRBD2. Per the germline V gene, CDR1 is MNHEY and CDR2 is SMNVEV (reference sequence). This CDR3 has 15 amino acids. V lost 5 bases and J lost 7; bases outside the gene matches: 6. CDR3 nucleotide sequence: TGTGCCAGCAGTCCCGGACTAGCGGGGGTCAATACGCAGTATTTT. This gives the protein CASSPGLAGVNTQYF.

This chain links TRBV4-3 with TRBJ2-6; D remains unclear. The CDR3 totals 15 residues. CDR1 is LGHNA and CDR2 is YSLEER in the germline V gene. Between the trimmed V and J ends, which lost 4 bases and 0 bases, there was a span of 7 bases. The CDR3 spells CASSPQDSGANVLTF. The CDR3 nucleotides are TGCGCCAGCAGCCCCCAGGACTCTGGGGCCAACGTCCTGACTTTC.

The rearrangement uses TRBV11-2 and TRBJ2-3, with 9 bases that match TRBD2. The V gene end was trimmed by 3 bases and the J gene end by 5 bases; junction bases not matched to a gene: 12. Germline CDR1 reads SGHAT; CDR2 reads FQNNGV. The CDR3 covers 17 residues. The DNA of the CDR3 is TGTGCCAGCAGCTTTTTTATTCGGCGGGGGGGCGAAGATACGCAGTATTTT. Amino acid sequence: CASSFFIRRGGEDTQYF. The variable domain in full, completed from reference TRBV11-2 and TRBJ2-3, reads EAGVAQSPRYKIIEKRQSVAFWCNPISGHATLYWYQQILGQGPKLLIQFQNNGVVDDSQLPKDRFSAERLKGVDSTLKIQPAKLEDSAVYLCASSFFIRRGGEDTQYFGPGTRLTVL.

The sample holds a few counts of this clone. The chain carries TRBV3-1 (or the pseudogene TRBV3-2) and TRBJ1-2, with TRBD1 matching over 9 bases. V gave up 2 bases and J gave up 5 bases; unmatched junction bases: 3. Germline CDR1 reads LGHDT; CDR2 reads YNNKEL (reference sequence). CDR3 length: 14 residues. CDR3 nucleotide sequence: TGTGCCAGCAGCCAACGGGACAGGGATTATGGCTACACCTTC. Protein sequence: CASSQRDRDYGYTF.

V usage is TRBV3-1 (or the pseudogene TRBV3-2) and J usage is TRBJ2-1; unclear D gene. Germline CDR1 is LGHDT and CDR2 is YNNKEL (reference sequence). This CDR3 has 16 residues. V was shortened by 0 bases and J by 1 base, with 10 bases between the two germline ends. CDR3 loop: CASSQDRARSYNEQFF. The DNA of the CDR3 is TGTGCCAGCAGCCAAGATCGAGCTAGGTCCTACAATGAGCAGTTCTTC.

The CDR3 loop reads CATIPGGPDEQFF. CDR3 DNA sequence: TGTGCCACCATTCCGGGAGGGCCAGACGAGCAGTTCTTC. The chain is built from TRBV24-1 and TRBJ2-1; 8 nucleotides agree with TRBD2. Germline V gene lookup returns CDR1 KGHDR and CDR2 SFDVKD. The ends lost 8 bases at V and 10 bases at J; junction bases unmatched: 9. This CDR3 comprises 13 residues.

The CDR3 is CASSLRDSSNYGYTF. CDR3 nucleotides: TGTGCCAGCAGTTTGAGGGACAGCAGTAACTATGGCTACACCTTC. The chain has TRBV28 and TRBJ1-2; 7 nucleotides agree with TRBD1. The CDR3 loop spans 15 amino acids. Losses at the gene ends were 3 bases for V and 1 base for J; bases not matched to a gene: 5. Germline assignment: CDR1 MDHEN and CDR2 SYDVKM.

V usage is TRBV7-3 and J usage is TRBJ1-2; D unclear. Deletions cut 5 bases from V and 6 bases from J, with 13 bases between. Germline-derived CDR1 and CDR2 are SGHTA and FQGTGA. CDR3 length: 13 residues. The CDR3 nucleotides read TGTGCCAGCAGCCCCACGGGTTATGATGGCTACACCTTC. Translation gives CASSPTGYDGYTF.

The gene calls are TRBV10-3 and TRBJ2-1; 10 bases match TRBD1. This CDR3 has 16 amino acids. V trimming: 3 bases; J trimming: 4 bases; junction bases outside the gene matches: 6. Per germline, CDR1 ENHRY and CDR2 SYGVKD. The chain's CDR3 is CAISDPPGQGYNEQFF. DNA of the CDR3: TGTGCCATCAGTGACCCGCCGGGACAGGGGTACAATGAGCAGTTCTTC.

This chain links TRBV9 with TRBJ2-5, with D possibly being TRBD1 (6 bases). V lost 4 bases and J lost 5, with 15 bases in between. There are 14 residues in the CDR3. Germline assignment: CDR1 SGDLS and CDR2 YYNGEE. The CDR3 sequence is CASSTQGWAETQYF. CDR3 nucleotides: TGTGCCAGCAGCACCCAGGGGTGGGCCGAGACCCAGTACTTC.